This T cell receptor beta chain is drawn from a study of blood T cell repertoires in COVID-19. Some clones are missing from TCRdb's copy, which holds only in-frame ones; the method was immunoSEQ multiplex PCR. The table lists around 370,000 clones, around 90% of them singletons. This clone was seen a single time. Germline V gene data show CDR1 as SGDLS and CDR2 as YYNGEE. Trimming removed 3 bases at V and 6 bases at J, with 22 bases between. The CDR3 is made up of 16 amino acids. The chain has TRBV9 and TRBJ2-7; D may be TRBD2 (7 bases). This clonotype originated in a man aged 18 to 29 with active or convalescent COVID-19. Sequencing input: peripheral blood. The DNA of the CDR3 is TGTGCCAGCAGCGACCCGCGGGGGCTAGCGTCGGGCGAGCAGTACTTC. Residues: CASSDPRGLASGEQYF.